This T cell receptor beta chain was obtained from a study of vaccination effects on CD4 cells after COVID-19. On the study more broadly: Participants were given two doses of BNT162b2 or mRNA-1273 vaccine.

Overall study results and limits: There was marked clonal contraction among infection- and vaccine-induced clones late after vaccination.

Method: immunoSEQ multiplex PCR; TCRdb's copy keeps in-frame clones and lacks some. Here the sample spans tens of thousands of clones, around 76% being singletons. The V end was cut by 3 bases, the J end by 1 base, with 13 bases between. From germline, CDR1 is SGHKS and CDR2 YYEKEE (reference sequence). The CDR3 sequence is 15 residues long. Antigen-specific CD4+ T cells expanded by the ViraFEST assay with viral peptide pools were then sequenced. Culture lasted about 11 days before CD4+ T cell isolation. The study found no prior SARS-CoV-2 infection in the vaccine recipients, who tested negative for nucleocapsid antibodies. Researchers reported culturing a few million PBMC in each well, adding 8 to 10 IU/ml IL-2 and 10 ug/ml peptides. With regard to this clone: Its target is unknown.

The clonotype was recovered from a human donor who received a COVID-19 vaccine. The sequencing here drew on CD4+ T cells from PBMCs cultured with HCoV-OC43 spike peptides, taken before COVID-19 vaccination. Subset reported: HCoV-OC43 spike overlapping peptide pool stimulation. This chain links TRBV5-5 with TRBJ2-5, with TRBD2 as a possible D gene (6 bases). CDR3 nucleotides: TGTGCCAGCAGCTCCGGGGGTCGATCCCAAGAGACCCAGTACTTC. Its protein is CASSSGGRSQETQYF.